This TCR beta chain derives from a study of shared clonotypes between healthy human individuals. The study's findings and limits: Shared across four donors were about 4.6% of the naive CD4 clonotypes. Relative to clonotypes present in all four donors, those not shared had lower generation probabilities. Depth was large, yet rarefaction showed that sorted-subset sequencing was incomplete.

This clone was seen just once. The antigen is not known. Germline CDR1 is SQVTM and CDR2 is ANQGSEA. After removal of 5 bases from V and 4 bases from J, the junction contained 13 bases not matched to a gene. There are 16 residues in the CDR3. Splitting of CD4+ cells produced CD45RA+ naive and CD45RA-negative memory subsets. Sequencing was performed with immunoSEQ multiplex PCR; in TCRdb, only in-frame clones are kept and a portion is missing. This sample carries about 600,000 clones, 97% of them seen once, and the ten largest clones take around 0.057%. The receptor was isolated from a woman in her 30s in good health. The chain uses TRBV29-1 and TRBJ2-5; TRBD2 matches 10 bases. Specimen: naive CD4+ T cells sorted from blood. Regarding subset: CD45RA+ positively selected. The CDR3, as DNA: TGCAGCGTTTACGGGCTAGCGGGAGAAAGTTTAGAGACCCAGTACTTC. Its translation is CSVYGLAGESLETQYF.